The clone carrying this TCR beta chain was observed once. An input of roughly 0.5 to 1 ug of RNA was subjected to reverse transcription using random hexamers. By means of immunoSEQ multiplex PCR, TCR beta CDR3 spanning 54 Vbeta and 13 Jbeta underwent amplification. Each CDR3 protein is one row after TCRdb ran MiXCR on the immunoSEQ multiplex PCR reads. The sample lists about 400,000 distinct CDR3 sequences, 75% to 90% occurring once. This sample is drawn from a study of CD8 T cells in Susac syndrome. CDR1 is SEHNR and CDR2 is FQNEAQ in the germline V gene (reference sequence). This CDR3 has 19 residues. V was pared by 1 base and J by 4 bases, with 20 bases between.

Sequenced material: CD8+ T cells from PBMCs. The receptor was isolated from a human donor with multiple sclerosis. The J gene is TRBJ1-6, the V gene TRBV7-9, with D possibly matching TRBD1 (5 bases). The CDR3 sequence is CASSLEYPGRPFYNSPLHF. The CDR3 nucleotides are TGTGCCAGCAGCTTAGAATATCCGGGACGGCCCTTTTATAATTCACCCCTCCACTTT.